This TCR beta chain was retrieved from a study of shared clonotypes between healthy human individuals. Across the study: The cohort comprised two women and a few men. Their ages spanned 18 to 49 years.

As for this clone: As yet, its antigen is unknown.

The CDR3 contains 12 residues. Germline V gives CDR1 MDHEN, CDR2 SYDVKM. The V and J ends lost 5 bases and 7 bases respectively, with 9 bases between them. Study-level findings and limits: A generally larger estimated richness was seen in naive subsets than in memory subsets. The sole specimen, blood, was sampled, and tissue repertoires likely differ.

The repertoire was sequenced with immunoSEQ multiplex PCR; TCRdb's copy has only in-frame clones and lacks some. This repertoire shows approximately 1.4 million clones, about 98% found once; its top ten account for around 0.45%. The sample comprised naive CD4+ T cells sorted from blood. Subset of the sample: CD45RA+ positively selected. The sequence was obtained from a man in his thirties or forties in good health. This chain connects TRBV28 to TRBJ1-5, with D unclear. The CDR3 loop reads CASSPPRQPQHF. The CDR3 region has the DNA TGTGCCAGCAGTCCCCCGAGGCAGCCCCAGCATTTT.